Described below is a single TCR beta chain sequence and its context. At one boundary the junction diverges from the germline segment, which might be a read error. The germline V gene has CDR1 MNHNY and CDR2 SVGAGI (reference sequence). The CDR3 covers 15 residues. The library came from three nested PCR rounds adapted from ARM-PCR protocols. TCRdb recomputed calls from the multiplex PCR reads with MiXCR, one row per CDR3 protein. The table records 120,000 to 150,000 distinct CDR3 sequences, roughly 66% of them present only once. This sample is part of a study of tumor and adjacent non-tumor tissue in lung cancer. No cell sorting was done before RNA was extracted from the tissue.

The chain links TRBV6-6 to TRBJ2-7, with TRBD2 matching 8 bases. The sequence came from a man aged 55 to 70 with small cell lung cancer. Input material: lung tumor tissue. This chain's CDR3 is CVSSYGGDKSNEQYF. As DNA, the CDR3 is TGTGTCAGCAGTTACGGGGGGGACAAGAGTAACGAGCAGTACTTC.